The T cell receptor beta chain under discussion was sequenced for a study of post-analysis software for immune sequencing data. Regarding the study as a whole: Controls had lower frequencies than patients of a handful of TRBV segments, which included TRBV5-6, TRBV5-1 and TRBV20-1.

This CDR3 is built from 12 residues. Deletions cut 3 bases from V and 7 bases from J, with 7 bases between. Unique molecular identifiers tagged the TCR beta cDNA libraries. TCRdb ran MiXCR on the PCR reads and lists one entry per CDR3 protein. The repertoire holds under 650,000 distinct CDR3 sequences, with roughly 45% as singletons. About this clonotype: The antigen remains undetermined.

The source material was blood. The gene calls are TRBV12-3 or TRBV12-4 and TRBJ1-5; D ambiguous. This TCR came from a girl between 5 and 17 years old with multiple sclerosis. The CDR3 DNA reads TGTGCCAGCAGTTTCCCCCCCCAGCCCCAGCATTTT. Residues: CASSFPPQPQHF.